Listed below are T cell receptor beta chains from one sample, sequenced in a study of Ad26.COV2.S vaccination and SARS-CoV-2 variants. Here immunoSEQ multiplex PCR was the method, and the copy in TCRdb shows in-frame clones only, minus some. Of around 450,000 clones listed, roughly 90% are singletons. Source: peripheral blood, taken in a trial of Ad26.COV2.S vaccine versus placebo. These receptors were taken from a person between 18 and 60 years old who received the Ad26.COV2.S COVID-19 vaccine or a placebo. Each CDR3 is given without its conserved first and last residue. Part of the rows lack a size; the others show once, few, many or a class for expanded clones.

clone_size,v_call,j_call,cdr3_aa
-,TRBV9,TRBJ2-3,ASSVVDYPTRDTQY
-,TRBV11-3,TRBJ2-1,ASSQDLSSYNEQF
-,TRBV28,TRBJ2-7,ASRRSSRWGLAPVEQY
few,TRBV24-1,TRBJ2-3,ATSDPRGAYRSATDTQY
-,TRBV28,TRBJ1-1,ASSPTGSTEAF
once,TRBV27,TRBJ2-1,ASSLLGTSGISDNEQF
-,TRBV2,TRBJ1-1,ASRPRQVDEAF
-,TRBV28,TRBJ2-5,ASSTGTVKETQY
-,TRBV5-4,TRBJ1-4,ASSRAGGVNEKLF
-,TRBV7-2,TRBJ1-2,ASSVNGANYGYT
-,TRBV5-1,TRBJ2-6,ASSWRGTSGANVLT
once,TRBV6-1,TRBJ1-2,ASSEGVYGYT
-,TRBV7-2,TRBJ2-7,ASSQRGDRGPWEQY
-,TRBV2,TRBJ2-1,ASSDFLAFNEQF
once,TRBV19,TRBJ2-7,ASSTGLPYEQY
-,TRBV2,TRBJ2-2,ASSEDRGAGELF
-,TRBV30,TRBJ1-3,AWSVLDTIY
few,TRBV4-3,TRBJ1-2,ASSQEGENYGYT
-,TRBV5-4,TRBJ1-4,ASSSEGSGVEKLF
-,TRBV5-4,TRBJ2-7,ASSLRGGYEQY
-,TRBV11-2,TRBJ2-1,ASSFRGTSGKSSYNEQF
-,TRBV10-3,TRBJ2-5,AISKDWKETQY
-,TRBV6-1,TRBJ1-1,ASSGNLMDRVLTEAF
-,TRBV4-3,TRBJ2-5,ASSQDRRPRGGETQY
-,TRBV12-3/TRBV12-4,TRBJ2-7,ASSGTSSYEQY
once,TRBV7-9,TRBJ1-1,ASSLAGTPNTEAF
-,TRBV24-1,TRBJ2-7,ATSDLGRGDEQY
once,TRBV27,TRBJ2-3,ASSLGGGGVDTQY
-,TRBV27,TRBJ2-7,ASSTWDRGGEQY
-,TRBV28,TRBJ2-2,ASSFSPFLADSANTGELF
-,TRBV11-2,TRBJ2-7,ASSRADSSYEQY
-,TRBV7-6,TRBJ2-3,ASSLQGAGSDTQY
-,TRBV30,TRBJ2-1,ACCLAGAPYNEQF
-,TRBV6-5,TRBJ1-3,ASRRSSGNTIY
-,TRBV7-9,TRBJ2-1,ASSVAGTLNEQF
-,TRBV9,TRBJ2-2,ASSVAMGRGTGELF
-,TRBV5-5,TRBJ1-4,ASSPTGVEEKLF
-,TRBV25-1,TRBJ2-7,ASSEWTSGSNEQY
-,TRBV19,TRBJ2-6,ASRKLASPSGANVLT
-,TRBV30,TRBJ2-7,AWSVLQGAYEQY
-,TRBV6-5,TRBJ1-2,ASEGGRNGYT
-,TRBV28,TRBJ1-2,ASSLGGNYGYT
-,TRBV5-6,TRBJ1-3,ASSLDPGTSGNTIY
-,TRBV29-1,TRBJ2-1,SVVGGSSYNEQF